Here is one T cell receptor (beta chain) with its context. The sample comes from a study of identical twins. The germline gives CDR1 MNHNS, CDR2 SASEGT. V was clipped by 6 bases and J by 4 bases; unmatched bases: 8. The CDR3 has 14 amino acids. TCRdb called the 5' RACE reads again in MiXCR, with one record for every CDR3 protein. The sample holds 700,000 to 950,000 distinct CDR3 sequences, approximately 13% seen once. The same specimen was also included in a second study, on yellow fever vaccine responses in identical twins.

Sequenced sample: PBMCs. The J gene is TRBJ1-1, the V gene TRBV6-1; 7 nucleotides agree with TRBD1. This receptor was identified in a woman younger than 30 in good health. CDR3: CASRRDREVTEAFF. In nucleotides, the CDR3 is TGTGCCAGCAGAAGAGACAGGGAGGTCACTGAAGCTTTCTTT.